This T cell receptor beta chain was identified during a study of post-analysis software for immune sequencing data. Findings of the study overall: Roughly five TRBV segments occurring more often in patients than controls included TRBV5-6, TRBV5-1 and TRBV20-1.

With respect to this clonotype: Its matching antigen is unknown.

Each TCR beta cDNA library carried unique molecular identifiers. TCRdb fed the PCR reads into MiXCR, producing one record per CDR3 protein. Of fewer than 550,000 distinct CDR3 sequences listed, 30% to 40% are singletons. This CDR3 is built from 18 residues. J lost 2 bases, V lost 4 bases, and 15 bases had no gene match. Germline values: CDR1 SGHRS, CDR2 YFSETQ. The sequenced material came from blood. This TCR came from a girl aged 2 to 17 with multiple sclerosis. This rearrangement joins TRBV5-1 to TRBJ2-3; 8 bases are a match to TRBD1. The CDR3 loop reads CASSPHGPTGVATDTQYF. Here the CDR3 DNA reads TGCGCCAGCAGCCCCCACGGCCCGACAGGGGTGGCCACAGATACGCAGTATTTT.